This T cell receptor (beta chain) came from a study of CD8 T cells in Susac syndrome (dated by TCRdb to the late 2010s). For the wider study: Whether CD8+ T cell activation and differentiation in Susac syndrome was antigen driven was tested using repertoire sequencing. Clonality of the CD8+ T cell repertoire was compared between more than 9 healthy donors, some 14 Susac syndrome patients and under 16 multiple sclerosis patients. The paper's findings and limits, for the study overall: The TCR sequencing and HLA analysis was acknowledged to have included a relatively small number of individuals.

Including cysteine and phenylalanine, the CDR3 has 15 amino acids. The CDR3 DNA has 45 bases and is translated from base 1. Concerning this clonotype itself: No antigen is known for it. Qualities for individual bases were not recorded, and no much larger clone is one base off.

RNA was extracted with the RNeasy kit and about 0.45 to 1 ug was reverse transcribed using random hexamers. TCR beta CDR3 regions were amplified with the immunoSEQ multiplex PCR assay covering 54 Vbeta and 13 Jbeta segments. PCR amplification bias was corrected by using a synthetic template baseline for primer optimization and computational correction. The authors' pipeline ran thus. Reads were annotated to V, D and J genes according to IMGT and were analyzed with immunoSEQ Analyzer, with only productive sequences retained. To calculate clonality, Shannon entropy was normalized by log2 of the number of productive unique sequences and then subtracted from one. For each patient and control, public and private clones were evaluated among the 100 most prevalent clones. Clones were defined as Susac-specific when absent from the healthy and MS cohorts, from about 1,100 published viral clones and from other ImmuneACCESS disease sequences. The public reads were reprocessed in TCRdb via fastp at Q25 and MiXCR, keeping in-frame beta chains. Each record represents a unique CDR3 protein, reported with the most common genes and DNA among its rows. The V and J calls shown here were made by TCRdb, not taken from the authors' results. The sample records 250,000 to 300,000 distinct CDR3 sequences, 75% to 85% of which are singletons. The ten largest account for roughly 0.21% of the sample.

High-throughput TCR beta sequencing profiled peripheral blood CD8+ and CD4+ T cells from healthy donors, Susac syndrome patients and multiple sclerosis patients. Multiple sclerosis controls were treatment-naive patients with stable or active relapsing-remitting disease fulfilling revised McDonald criteria. Bulk CD8+ and CD4+ T cells were purified by magnetic negative isolation, whereas CD8+ TEMRA cells were enriched by FACS. Blood was collected in EDTA tubes and processed within 24 hours, with PBMCs isolated through density gradient centrifugation. PBMCs intended for TCR sequencing were frozen in liquid nitrogen and were later thawed in a 37 degrees C water bath. The sorted or isolated CD4+, CD8+ and CD8+ TEMRA cells had a purity of 90% or higher.

The sequence links TRBV12-2 to TRBJ1-1. TRBV12-2 is a pseudogene. The specimen sequenced was CD8+ T cells from PBMCs. The receptor's source is a human donor with multiple sclerosis. The DNA reads as follows: TGTGCAAGTCGCTCCAGGGAGTGCAGGCCCACTGAAGCTTTCTTT. Translated, this is CASRSRECRPTEAFF.